This entry is about one TCR beta chain. The data derive from a study of CD8 T cells in Susac syndrome. Random hexamers served to reverse transcribe roughly 0.45 to 1 ug RNA. Amplification of TCR beta CDR3 was carried out by immunoSEQ multiplex PCR, which covered 54 Vbeta and 13 Jbeta segments. TCRdb re-called the immunoSEQ multiplex PCR reads through MiXCR, storing one row per CDR3 protein. The sample has about 120,000 distinct CDR3 sequences, roughly 92% seen once. CDR3 length: 16 amino acids. Deletions cut 5 bases from V and 1 base from J, with 15 bases between. From germline, CDR1 is SGHTA and CDR2 FQGNSA.

V gene TRBV7-2 combines with J gene TRBJ2-1; D might be TRBD2 (6 bases). The specimen was CD4+ T cells from PBMCs. This receptor was taken from a human donor in good health. CDR3 in DNA: TGTGCCAGCAGCCCCGGGCTAGCGCTGTCCTACAATGAGCAGTTCTTC. This codes for CASSPGLALSYNEQFF. The full variable domain, with the rest looked up from reference TRBV7-2 and TRBJ2-1, is GAGVSQSPSNKVTEKGKDVELRCDPISGHTALYWYRQSLGQGLEFLIYFQGNSAPDKSGLPSDRFSAERTGGSVSTLTIQRTQQEDSAVYLCASSPGLALSYNEQFFGPGTRLTVL.